A single T cell receptor beta chain is shown here with its context. This sample is drawn from a study of OX40 agonist ivuxolimab in advanced cancers. There are 19 residues in the CDR3. TCRdb keeps only in-frame clones here, not all; method: immunoSEQ multiplex PCR. The sample gives roughly 25,000 clones, 73% of which show up once; around a sixth is in the top ten. The chain links TRBV1 to TRBJ2-7. TRBV1 is labeled a pseudogene. This receptor was identified in an adult with an advanced solid tumor such as melanoma, head and neck, liver or kidney cancer. Sequenced material: CD4+ or CD8+ T cells sorted from blood, taken in a trial of the OX40 agonist ivuxolimab. The CDR3 DNA reads as TGCACCAGCAGCCAAGAAGGGCGGGTAGGGGATCGTTGGGACTACGAGCAGTACTTC. Its translation: CTSSQEGRVGDRWDYEQYF.